This entry lists 25 T cell receptor beta chains sequenced from one sample in a study of control samples from healthy donors and cancer patients. Data came from immunoSEQ multiplex PCR; TCRdb stores just in-frame clones and leaves some out. This sample carries about 80,000 clones, 85% to 90% of them seen once, and the ten largest clones take approximately 7.6%. The sequencing sample was made of blood. These receptors all stem from a woman aged 55 to 70 in good health.

This chain uses TRBV28 with TRBJ1-2; D possibly corresponds to TRBD1 (5 bases). The CDR3 has 15 residues. The V and J ends lost 2 bases and 8 bases respectively, with 18 bases between them. Germline V lookup: CDR1 MDHEN, CDR2 SYDVKM. For the CDR3, the DNA is TGTGCCAGCAGTTTACCGGGACTTCTGGGACGGGGCTACACCTTC. Translated: CASSLPGLLGRGYTF.

The V call is TRBV11-2, the J call TRBJ1-5, with TRBD1 matching 7 bases. The CDR3 is 15 residues long. Per germline, CDR1 SGHAT and CDR2 FQNNGV. With V trimmed by 1 base and J by 6 bases, 6 bases remained unmatched. The CDR3 loop is CASSLGGGRGQPQHF. The CDR3 region has the DNA TGTGCCAGCAGCTTAGGAGGGGGCCGGGGTCAGCCCCAGCATTTT.

The chain employs TRBV20-1 and TRBJ2-1; no definite D call. Germline V CDR1 and CDR2: DFQATT, SNEGSKA (reference sequence). CDR3 size: 11 residues. Trimming cost V 3 bases and J 7 bases, with 7 bases left between them. CDR3 amino acids: CSARARNEQFF. The CDR3 DNA follows: TGCAGTGCTAGGGCAAGGAATGAGCAGTTCTTC.

As for this clone: This may arise from a read error, as a much more abundant clone is one base away. J is TRBJ2-5 and V is TRBV5-1; 9 bases agree with TRBD2. This CDR3 is 14 amino acids long. Germline V gene sequence: CDR1 SGHRS, CDR2 YFSETQ. The CDR3 DNA is TGCGCCAACAGCTTTGCGGGGGGGCGAGAGACCCAGTACTTC. It specifies CANSFAGGRETQYF.

The sample holds a few counts of this clone. This chain uses TRBV14 with TRBJ2-1, with TRBD2 as a possible D gene (5 bases). The CDR3 length is 15 residues. Between the trimmed V and J ends, which lost 1 base and 7 bases, there was a span of 14 bases. CDR1 is SGHDN and CDR2 is FVKESK in the germline V gene. The CDR3 is CASSQALASSNEQFF. CDR3 nucleotide sequence: TGTGCCAGCAGCCAAGCCCTAGCCTCGTCGAATGAGCAGTTCTTC.

The chain couples TRBV6-5 to TRBJ1-1, with a possible D match to TRBD1 (6 bases). From germline, CDR1 is MNHEY and CDR2 SVGAGI. Trimming left V 2 bases short and J 3 bases short, with 16 bases between. The CDR3 is 16 residues long. This chain's CDR3 is CASSYGGRRGYTEAFF. CDR3 nucleotide sequence: TGTGCCAGCAGTTACGGGGGCCGCAGGGGTTACACTGAAGCTTTCTTT.

The chain couples TRBV30 to TRBJ2-5, with 11 bases that match TRBD2. The ends lost 0 bases at V and 1 base at J; junction bases unmatched: 7. From germline, CDR1 is GTSNPN and CDR2 SVGIG (reference sequence). This CDR3 has 17 amino acids. For the CDR3, the DNA is TGTGCCTGGAGTGTACTTACTAGCGGGAGACTCCAAGAGACCCAGTACTTC. It is translated as CAWSVLTSGRLQETQYF.

This chain links TRBV5-1 with TRBJ2-1, with D perhaps TRBD1 (6 bases). CDR3 size: 16 residues. The germline V gene encodes CDR1 SGHRS and CDR2 YFSETQ. V dropped 1 base and J dropped 5 bases, with 16 bases sitting between them. The CDR3, as DNA: TGCGCCAGCAGCTTGCAGGGGTTCTTGGGAAACAATGAGCAGTTCTTC. Its protein is CASSLQGFLGNNEQFF. Using reference TRBV5-1 and TRBJ2-1 for the parts outside the CDR3, the full variable domain is KAGVTQTPRYLIKTRGQQVTLSCSPISGHRSVSWYQQTPGQGLQFLFEYFSETQRNKGNFPGRFSGRQFSNSRSEMNVSTLELGDSALYLCASSLQGFLGNNEQFFGPGTRLTVL.

Points on this clone: Other DNA sequences in this sample translate to the same CDR3. The chain couples TRBV2 to TRBJ2-3; the match to TRBD2 covers 8 bases. The J segment lost 6 bases and the V segment lost 3 bases, leaving 8 bases of the junction unmatched. Looked up from germline, CDR1 is SNHLY and CDR2 is FYNNEI. The CDR3 spans 15 residues. This CDR3 is CASSEAGLGLDTQYF. CDR3 nucleotides: TGTGCCAGCAGTGAGGCGGGACTAGGGTTGGATACGCAGTATTTT. Combining the CDR3 with reference TRBV2 and TRBJ2-3 gives the whole variable domain EPEVTQTPSHQVTQMGQEVILRCVPISNHLYFYWYRQILGQKVEFLVSFYNNEISEKSEIFDDQFSVERPDGSNFTLKIRSTKLEDSAMYFCASSEAGLGLDTQYFGPGTRLTVL.

The chain carries TRBV29-1 and TRBJ2-5; tentative D call: TRBD2 (6 bases). The V end lost 3 bases, the J end lost 3 bases, and 8 bases lay between the germline ends. In germline, CDR1 is SQVTM, CDR2 ANQGSEA. The length of the CDR3 is 12 residues. The CDR3 spells CSVEWGEETQYF. DNA of the CDR3: TGCAGCGTTGAGTGGGGGGAAGAGACCCAGTACTTC.

This clone was observed a handful of times. This chain links TRBV7-9 with TRBJ1-2; possible D gene TRBD1, 6 bases. The germline gives CDR1 SEHNR, CDR2 FQNEAQ (reference sequence). This CDR3 is built from 12 residues. The V gene lost 5 bases and the J gene lost 10 bases, with 14 bases spanning the gap. CDR3 DNA: TGTGCCAGCAGCCCGAACAGGGATCCCTACACCTTC. It codes for CASSPNRDPYTF.

The chain has TRBV2 and TRBJ2-5; 11 positions agree with TRBD2. Germline CDR1 is SNHLY and CDR2 is FYNNEI. The trim removed 6 bases at V and 5 bases at J, leaving 14 bases unmatched. This CDR3 spans 17 amino acids. The CDR3 reads CASRAIAGGPIGETQYF. CDR3 sequence (DNA): TGTGCCAGCAGGGCTATAGCGGGGGGGCCGATCGGGGAGACCCAGTACTTC. Drawing the rest from reference TRBV2 and TRBJ2-5, the complete variable domain is EPEVTQTPSHQVTQMGQEVILRCVPISNHLYFYWYRQILGQKVEFLVSFYNNEISEKSEIFDDQFSVERPDGSNFTLKIRSTKLEDSAMYFCASRAIAGGPIGETQYFGPGTRLLVL.

The count of this clone is one. The chain joins TRBV10-3 to TRBJ1-1, with 8 bases that match TRBD1. In germline, CDR1 is ENHRY, CDR2 SYGVKD. Unmatched junction bases numbered 5, after V lost 10 bases and J lost 1 base. The CDR3 is 13 residues long. The CDR3 region is CASRGQWNTEAFF. The CDR3 nucleotides are TGTGCCAGCAGGGGGCAGTGGAACACTGAAGCTTTCTTT.

The chain has TRBV20-1 and TRBJ1-3; 11 positions match TRBD1. The CDR3 consists of 14 residues. Losses at the gene ends were 3 bases for V and 4 bases for J; bases not matched to a gene: 2. The germline gives CDR1 DFQATT, CDR2 SNEGSKA (reference sequence). The CDR3 reads CSASGTGGGNTIYF. The CDR3 DNA reads TGCAGTGCTAGTGGGACAGGGGGGGGAAACACCATATATTTT.

The chain carries TRBV29-1 and TRBJ2-2, with 10 bases fitting TRBD1. The CDR3 has 15 residues. Trimming cost V 6 bases and J 4 bases; bases outside gene matches: 8. Looked up from germline, CDR1 is SQVTM and CDR2 is ANQGSEA. CDR3 bases: TGCAGCGTCGTGACAGGGGGCGTTAGCACCGGGGAGCTGTTTTTT. As protein: CSVVTGGVSTGELFF.

The rearrangement links TRBV29-1 to TRBJ2-1; D unresolved. The CDR3 runs to 14 residues. Per the germline V gene, CDR1 is SQVTM and CDR2 is ANQGSEA. The V end was cut by 1 base, the J end by 2 bases, with 9 bases between. In DNA form, the CDR3 reads TGCAGCGTTGAAGGTGGGATCACCTACAATGAGCAGTTCTTC. Its protein is CSVEGGITYNEQFF.

By share of the sample, this clone is medium-sized (0.01 to 0.1%). The genes are TRBV20-1 and TRBJ2-7; D remains unclear. Germline CDR1 and CDR2: DFQATT and SNEGSKA (reference sequence). The CDR3 is 10 amino acids. The CDR3, as DNA: TGCAGAACGTCTCTTTACGAGCAGTACTTC. It is translated as CRTSLYEQYF.

This chain joins TRBV3-1 (or the pseudogene TRBV3-2) and TRBJ2-5; no definite D call. The V gene's germline CDR1 is LGHDT and CDR2 YNNKEL (reference sequence). This CDR3 spans 14 amino acids. The V and J ends lost 0 bases and 4 bases respectively, with 9 bases between them. The CDR3 DNA is TGTGCCAGCAGCCAAGATCGCGGTTCAGAGACCCAGTACTTC. It translates to CASSQDRGSETQYF.

The chain joins TRBV18 to TRBJ2-3; 12 nucleotides align to TRBD1. The CDR3 extends over 16 amino acids. J was trimmed by 2 bases and V by 6 bases; bases with no gene match: 6. Germline CDR1 is KGHSH and CDR2 is LQKENI. CDR3 sequence: CASSKGQGANTDTQYF. The CDR3, as DNA: TGTGCCAGCTCGAAGGGACAGGGGGCCAACACAGATACGCAGTATTTT.

The count of this clone is one. The chain couples TRBV20-1 to TRBJ1-5; D is ambiguous. CDR3 length equals 9 residues. The V gene's germline CDR1 is DFQATT and CDR2 SNEGSKA (reference sequence). Deletions cut 3 bases from V and 8 bases from J, with 2 bases between. CDR3 sequence: CSAREPQHF. DNA of the CDR3: TGCAGTGCTAGGGAGCCCCAGCATTTT.

Comments on this clone: At one end the junction does not follow the germline gene, possibly because of a read error. Other DNA sequences in the sample encode the same CDR3. The chain has TRBV2 and TRBJ1-2; D is perhaps TRBD1 (6 bases). The length of the CDR3 is 13 residues. Germline CDR1 SNHLY, CDR2 FYNNEI. CDR3 DNA: TGTGCCAGCAGTGAGTCAGGGGTCTATGGCTATACCTTC. It specifies CASSESGVYGYTF.

The chain carries TRBV7-9 and TRBJ2-2, with D maybe TRBD2 (6 bases). The CDR3 contains 14 residues. V dropped 11 bases and J dropped 3 bases, with 16 bases sitting between them. Per germline, CDR1 SEHNR and CDR2 FQNEAQ (reference sequence). Here the CDR3 reads CAYTGGSDTGELFF. CDR3 nucleotide sequence: TGTGCCTATACCGGGGGTTCGGACACCGGGGAGCTGTTTTTT.

The V gene is TRBV2, the J gene TRBJ2-3; TRBD2 matches at 7 bases. J lost 10 bases, V lost 7 bases, and 17 bases had no gene match. The CDR3 length is 15 residues. CDR1 SNHLY and CDR2 FYNNEI come from the germline V gene. The CDR3 region is CASTYGTLGGGAQYF. CDR3 sequence (DNA): TGTGCCAGCACCTACGGGACTTTGGGGGGGGGTGCGCAGTATTTT. The variable domain in full, completed from reference TRBV2 and TRBJ2-3, reads EPEVTQTPSHQVTQMGQEVILRCVPISNHLYFYWYRQILGQKVEFLVSFYNNEISEKSEIFDDQFSVERPDGSNFTLKIRSTKLEDSAMYFCASTYGTLGGGAQYFGPGTRLTVL.

This clone was observed once. The chain has TRBV19 and TRBJ2-5; D ambiguous. CDR1 LNHDA and CDR2 SQIVND come from the germline V gene (reference sequence). V lost 3 bases, J lost 5 bases, and 16 bases lay in between. The CDR3 consists of 15 residues. CDR3 amino acids: CASSIWGADRETQYF. CDR3 nucleotide sequence: TGTGCCAGTAGTATTTGGGGTGCCGACCGGGAGACCCAGTACTTC.

The genes are TRBV6-5 and TRBJ1-2, with D possibly being TRBD1 (5 bases). Germline CDR1 MNHEY, CDR2 SVGAGI. The CDR3 runs 14 residues. With 8 bases removed from V and 4 bases from J, the gap between germline ends came to 17 bases. CDR3 amino acids: CASSQKGPRYGYTF. The CDR3 coding sequence is TGTGCCAGCTCACAAAAGGGACCTCGCTATGGCTACACCTTC.